The 18 T cell receptor beta chains reported below all come from one sample, sequenced in a study of blood T cell repertoires in COVID-19. Profiled with immunoSEQ multiplex PCR; TCRdb holds only in-frame clones, not every one. The data contain about 200,000 clones, 85% to 90% of them singletons. Sequencing input: peripheral blood. These receptors originate from a woman in her sixties or seventies with acute or convalescent COVID-19.

V and J are TRBV6-5 and TRBJ2-3; 9 nucleotides agree with TRBD2. CDR1 is MNHEY and CDR2 is SVGAGI in the germline V gene. This CDR3 spans 13 amino acids. Unmatched junction bases numbered 2, after V lost 5 bases and J lost 5 bases. The CDR3 sequence is CASSLSGRDTQYF. The CDR3 DNA follows: TGTGCCAGCAGTCTTAGCGGGAGAGATACGCAGTATTTT.

The chain is built from TRBV5-1 and TRBJ2-2; D gene uncertain. CDR3 size: 13 residues. The V gene's germline CDR1 is SGHRS and CDR2 YFSETQ. V lost 0 bases, J lost 8 bases, and 8 bases lay in between. In DNA, the CDR3 is TGCGCCAGCAGCTTGGAACGGCGGGGGGAGCTGTTTTTT. The encoded protein is CASSLERRGELFF.

V and J are TRBV19 and TRBJ2-2; D gene unclear. Trimming shortened V by 9 bases and J by 0 bases, and 11 bases separated the two germline ends. This CDR3 contains 14 residues. Germline V gene sequence: CDR1 LNHDA, CDR2 SQIVND (reference sequence). CDR3 protein: CASKVRPNTGELFF. For the CDR3, the DNA is TGTGCCAGCAAAGTGCGCCCGAACACCGGGGAGCTGTTTTTT. The entire variable domain, with the rest obtained from reference TRBV19 and TRBJ2-2, is as follows: DGGITQSPKYLFRKEGQNVTLSCEQNLNHDAMYWYRQDPGQGLRLIYYSQIVNDFQKGDIAEGYSVSREKKESFPLTVTSAQKNPTAFYLCASKVRPNTGELFFGEGSRLTVL.

The chain links TRBV6-5 to TRBJ2-2; the match to TRBD1 covers 9 bases. The length of the CDR3 is 14 residues. The germline CDR1 and CDR2 sequences are MNHEY and SVGAGI. Trimming at V came to 10 bases and at J to 4 bases, leaving 7 bases not matched to a gene. The CDR3 loop reads CATTGGAGTGELFF. For the CDR3, the DNA is TGTGCCACCACAGGGGGCGCCGGCACCGGGGAGCTGTTTTTT.

The rearrangement links TRBV5-1 to TRBJ2-2; a weak D match, TRBD2 (6 bases). Looked up from germline, CDR1 is SGHRS and CDR2 is YFSETQ. Trimming removed 3 bases at V and 0 bases at J, with 12 bases between. The CDR3 totals 16 residues. CDR3 amino acids: CASSSGVAANTGELFF. CDR3 in DNA: TGCGCCAGCAGCTCCGGGGTAGCGGCGAACACCGGGGAGCTGTTTTTT.

The chain couples TRBV4-3 to TRBJ1-6; no definite D call. The CDR3 length is 13 residues. Germline V lookup: CDR1 LGHNA, CDR2 YSLEER. With 4 bases removed from V and 8 bases from J, the gap between germline ends came to 9 bases. The CDR3 DNA is TGCGCCAGCAGCCGAGTGGCGGATTCACCCCTCCACTTT. It translates to CASSRVADSPLHF.

This rearrangement joins TRBV5-1 to TRBJ1-5, with 7 nucleotides matching TRBD1. CDR1 and CDR2 (germline): SGHRS, YFSETQ. The CDR3 contains 14 residues. The trim removed 0 bases at V and 7 bases at J, leaving 4 bases unmatched. The chain's CDR3 is CASSLDGTEQPQHF. CDR3 coding DNA: TGCGCCAGCAGCTTGGATGGGACAGAACAGCCCCAGCATTTT.

This clone appeared a few times. The V and J genes are TRBV19 and TRBJ1-5, with D unresolved. The V end was cut by 9 bases, the J end by 7 bases, with 16 bases between. CDR3 size: 13 residues. CDR1 LNHDA and CDR2 SQIVND come from the germline V gene (reference sequence). CDR3 coding DNA: TGTGCCAGCTGCCCGAGGGCCGAGCAGCCCCAGCATTTT. This sequence encodes CASCPRAEQPQHF.

The rearrangement links TRBV6-4 to TRBJ1-4, with 11 bases that match TRBD1. The CDR3 loop spans 15 amino acids. The germline V gene encodes CDR1 MRHNA and CDR2 SNTAGT. The J segment lost 6 bases and the V segment lost 4 bases, leaving 4 bases of the junction unmatched. The CDR3 loop is CASSARTGGDEKLFF. CDR3 coding DNA: TGTGCCAGCAGTGCCAGGACAGGGGGCGATGAAAAACTGTTTTTT.

The gene calls are TRBV6-1 and TRBJ2-2, with no clear D. The CDR3 has 15 amino acids. Trimming removed 1 base from V and 3 bases from J, with 9 bases in between. The germline CDR1 and CDR2 sequences are MNHNS and SASEGT. The CDR3 DNA follows: TGTGCCAGCAGTGAAGAAACGGGTCACACCGGGGAGCTGTTTTTT. Its translation: CASSEETGHTGELFF.

The sample holds one count of this clone. The chain is built from TRBV9 and TRBJ2-1, with 8 bases aligning to TRBD2. The CDR3 length is 15 residues. The V gene's germline CDR1 is SGDLS and CDR2 YYNGEE. J gave up 5 bases and V 0 bases, and 4 bases lay outside the gene matches. CDR3 in amino acids: CASSVVAGGHNEQFF. The CDR3 DNA follows: TGTGCCAGCAGCGTAGTGGCGGGGGGCCACAATGAGCAGTTCTTC.

CDR3 in amino acids: CASSFPGTANTGELFF. The CDR3 DNA is TGTGCCAGCAGCTTCCCCGGGACAGCGAACACCGGGGAGCTGTTTTTT. The V gene is TRBV7-9, the J gene TRBJ2-2; 7 bases match TRBD1. The V gene's germline CDR1 is SEHNR and CDR2 FQNEAQ (reference sequence). This CDR3 contains 16 residues. Trimming took 3 bases from V and 0 from J; bases not matched to a gene: 4.

The V and J genes are TRBV12-3 or TRBV12-4 and TRBJ1-3; D gene uncertain. Trimming took off 8 bases at V and 3 bases at J, with 2 bases between the two ends. This CDR3 has 10 amino acids. DNA of the CDR3: TGTGCCAGCTATGGAAACACCATATATTTT. It yields the protein CASYGNTIYF.

This clone has a single count. In DNA, the CDR3 is TGTGCCAGCTCTCCCAAGAGAACGAACACTGAAGCTTTCTTT. This encodes CASSPKRTNTEAFF. The V gene is TRBV18, the J gene TRBJ1-1, with no clear D. Germline V gene lookup returns CDR1 KGHSH and CDR2 LQKENI. Deletions cut 6 bases from V and 1 base from J, with 12 bases between. The CDR3 runs 14 residues.

J is TRBJ1-5 and V is TRBV28; D not certain. Germline CDR1 and CDR2: MDHEN and SYDVKM. This CDR3 region has 14 residues. V was shortened by 4 bases and J by 6 bases, with 13 bases between the two germline ends. The CDR3 region is CASSSGGPSQPQHF. CDR3 nucleotide sequence: TGTGCCAGCAGTTCAGGTGGGCCCAGTCAGCCCCAGCATTTT.

This clone was seen a handful of times. CDR3 sequence (DNA): TGCGCCAGCAGCCTTGCCGGGACACCCAACACAGATACGCAGTATTTT. Its protein is CASSLAGTPNTDTQYF. The V gene is TRBV4-1, the J gene TRBJ2-3; weak D call: TRBD1 (6 bases). The CDR3 sequence is 16 residues long. Germline CDR1 reads MGHRA; CDR2 reads YSYEKL. V was pared by 4 bases and J by 2 bases, with 16 bases between.

This clone turned up a few times. Other DNA sequences of this sample code for an identical CDR3. The chain carries TRBV24-1 and TRBJ1-5; 9 positions agree with TRBD1. V lost 4 bases, J lost 5 bases, and 8 bases stayed unmatched. Germline V gene lookup returns CDR1 KGHDR and CDR2 SFDVKD. CDR3 length: 16 amino acids. In DNA, the CDR3 is TGTGCCACCAGTGACCCAAGGACAGGGGACTATCAGCCCCAGCATTTT. It codes for CATSDPRTGDYQPQHF.

The rearrangement uses TRBV19 and TRBJ1-3; D might be TRBD1 (5 bases). This CDR3 region has 17 residues. Germline CDR1 and CDR2: LNHDA and SQIVND (reference sequence). V lost 5 bases, J lost 1 base, and 18 bases lay in between. The CDR3, as DNA: TGTGCCAGTAGTTCTCTCCGGACAATTTTATCTGGAAACACCATATATTTT. It is translated as CASSSLRTILSGNTIYF.